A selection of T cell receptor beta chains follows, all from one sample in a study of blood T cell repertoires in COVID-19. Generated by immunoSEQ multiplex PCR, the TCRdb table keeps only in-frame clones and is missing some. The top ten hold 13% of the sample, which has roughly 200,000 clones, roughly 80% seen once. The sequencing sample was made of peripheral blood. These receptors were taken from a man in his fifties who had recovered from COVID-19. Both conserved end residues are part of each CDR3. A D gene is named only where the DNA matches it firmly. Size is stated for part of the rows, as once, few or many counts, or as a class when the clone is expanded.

CDR3aa: CASSFGWRDTDTQYF; CDR3nt: TGCGCCAGCAGTTTCGGGTGGCGGGACACAGATACGCAGTATTTT; d_gene: .; j_gene: TRBJ2-3; v_gene: TRBV4-1; abundance: .
CDR3aa: CASRSGETQYF; CDR3nt: TGTGCCAGTAGATCGGGAGAGACCCAGTACTTC; d_gene: .; j_gene: TRBJ2-5; v_gene: TRBV19; abundance: .
CDR3aa: CASSVPIAGEGNTQYF; CDR3nt: TGTGCCAGCAGCGTCCCGATAGCGGGAGAGGGAAATACGCAGTATTTT; d_gene: TRBD2; j_gene: TRBJ2-3; v_gene: TRBV5-4; abundance: .
CDR3aa: CVSSEWQGKNIQYF; CDR3nt: TGTGTCAGCAGTGAATGGCAGGGAAAAAACATTCAGTACTTC; d_gene: .; j_gene: TRBJ2-4; v_gene: TRBV2; abundance: .
CDR3aa: CASSLQGEQYF; CDR3nt: TGTGCCAGCTCACTACAGGGCGAGCAGTACTTC; d_gene: .; j_gene: TRBJ2-7; v_gene: TRBV18; abundance: .
CDR3aa: CASSLRERDTGELFF; CDR3nt: TGTGCCAGCAGCCTCCGGGAGCGGGACACCGGGGAGCTGTTTTTT; d_gene: .; j_gene: TRBJ2-2; v_gene: TRBV7-3; abundance: .
CDR3aa: CASSLAWTGANTGELFF; CDR3nt: TGTGCCAGCAGCTTAGCCTGGACAGGGGCGAACACCGGGGAGCTGTTTTTT; d_gene: TRBD1; j_gene: TRBJ2-2; v_gene: TRBV7-9; abundance: .
CDR3aa: CASSLVNAGLNEQYF; CDR3nt: TGTGCCAGCAGCTTAGTTAACGCAGGGCTCAACGAGCAGTACTTC; d_gene: .; j_gene: TRBJ2-7; v_gene: TRBV7-8; abundance: .
CDR3aa: CSGRFKNTEAFF; CDR3nt: TGCAGCGGCAGGTTTAAGAACACTGAAGCTTTCTTT; d_gene: .; j_gene: TRBJ1-1; v_gene: TRBV29-1; abundance: .
CDR3aa: CASISGFQETQYF; CDR3nt: TGTGCCAGCATCAGCGGGTTTCAAGAGACCCAGTACTTC; d_gene: .; j_gene: TRBJ2-5; v_gene: TRBV6-5; abundance: .
CDR3aa: CASSQEGYSNQPQHF; CDR3nt: TGCGCCAGCAGCCAAGAGGGCTATAGCAATCAGCCCCAGCATTTT; d_gene: .; j_gene: TRBJ1-5; v_gene: TRBV4-3; abundance: .
CDR3aa: CSARALAGGLF; CDR3nt: TGCAGTGCTAGAGCGCTAGCGGGAGGACTCTTC; d_gene: TRBD2; j_gene: TRBJ2-1; v_gene: TRBV20-1; abundance: .
CDR3aa: CASSIGWGDTIYF; CDR3nt: TGTGCCAGTAGTATCGGATGGGGGGACACCATATATTTT; d_gene: .; j_gene: TRBJ1-3; v_gene: TRBV19; abundance: .
CDR3aa: CASSPFGEATQFF; CDR3nt: TGTGCCAGCAGCCCCTTTGGTGAGGCTACGCAGTTCTTC; d_gene: .; j_gene: TRBJ2-1; v_gene: TRBV27; abundance: .
CDR3aa: CASSQDTQEYYEQYF; CDR3nt: TGCGCCAGCAGCCAAGATACCCAGGAATACTACGAGCAGTACTTC; d_gene: .; j_gene: TRBJ2-7; v_gene: TRBV4-1; abundance: .
CDR3aa: CASRGSRESYEQYF; CDR3nt: TGTGCCAGTAGGGGGTCGCGGGAGTCTTACGAGCAGTACTTC; d_gene: .; j_gene: TRBJ2-7; v_gene: TRBV6-5; abundance: .
CDR3aa: CASSLPSSYNEQFF; CDR3nt: TGCGCCAGCAGCTTGCCGAGCTCCTACAATGAGCAGTTCTTC; d_gene: .; j_gene: TRBJ2-1; v_gene: TRBV5-1; abundance: .
CDR3aa: CASSLLAEPQETQYF; CDR3nt: TGTGCCAGCAGTTTACTAGCGGAGCCACAAGAGACCCAGTACTTC; d_gene: TRBD2; j_gene: TRBJ2-5; v_gene: TRBV28; abundance: .
CDR3aa: CASNGLAGTSSADTQYF; CDR3nt: TGTGCCAGCAATGGACTAGCGGGGACATCTAGCGCAGATACGCAGTATTTT; d_gene: TRBD2; j_gene: TRBJ2-3; v_gene: TRBV2; abundance: once
CDR3aa: CATIAGGPETQYF; CDR3nt: TGTGCCACTATAGCGGGAGGGCCTGAGACCCAGTACTTC; d_gene: TRBD2; j_gene: TRBJ2-5; v_gene: TRBV28; abundance: .
CDR3aa: CASSLRLRSYNEQFF; CDR3nt: TGTGCCAGCAGCTTGCGGTTGAGGTCCTACAATGAGCAGTTCTTC; d_gene: .; j_gene: TRBJ2-1; v_gene: TRBV5-5; abundance: .
CDR3aa: CASSLGGVPRPQHF; CDR3nt: TGTGCCAGCAGCTTGGGCGGGGTTCCTCGGCCCCAGCATTTT; d_gene: .; j_gene: TRBJ1-5; v_gene: TRBV11-2; abundance: .
CDR3aa: CASSLGREVQRNYGYTF; CDR3nt: TGTGCCAGCAGCTTAGGCAGGGAAGTGCAAAGGAACTATGGCTACACCTTC; d_gene: .; j_gene: TRBJ1-2; v_gene: TRBV7-6; abundance: .
CDR3aa: CAGDRGRFTPLHF; CDR3nt: TGTGCCGGTGACAGGGGACGCTTTACACCCCTCCACTTT; d_gene: TRBD1; j_gene: TRBJ1-6; v_gene: TRBV30; abundance: .
CDR3aa: CASSSRDRIYEQYF; CDR3nt: TGTGCCAGCAGCTCTCGGGACAGGATATACGAGCAGTACTTC; d_gene: TRBD1; j_gene: TRBJ2-7; v_gene: TRBV5-5; abundance: once
CDR3aa: CASRYPGLAGGTDTQYF; CDR3nt: TGCGCCAGCAGGTACCCGGGACTAGCGGGAGGCACAGATACGCAGTATTTT; d_gene: TRBD2; j_gene: TRBJ2-3; v_gene: TRBV4-1; abundance: once
CDR3aa: CASSQGIDNQPQHF; CDR3nt: TGCGCCAGCAGCCAGGGGATTGACAATCAGCCCCAGCATTTT; d_gene: .; j_gene: TRBJ1-5; v_gene: TRBV5-1; abundance: once
CDR3aa: CASRREAGGSGNTIYF; CDR3nt: TGCGCCAGCAGAAGGGAGGCAGGGGGCTCTGGAAACACCATATATTTT; d_gene: TRBD1; j_gene: TRBJ1-3; v_gene: TRBV5-1; abundance: .
CDR3aa: CASSWGGSNEKLFF; CDR3nt: TGTGCCAGCAGCTGGGGGGGTTCTAATGAAAAACTGTTTTTT; d_gene: .; j_gene: TRBJ1-4; v_gene: TRBV7-2; abundance: .
CDR3aa: CASSPLAGHNEQFF; CDR3nt: TGTGCCAGCAGCCCGTTAGCGGGCCACAATGAGCAGTTCTTC; d_gene: TRBD2; j_gene: TRBJ2-1; v_gene: TRBV4-2; abundance: .
CDR3aa: CASSLRQVNTEAFF; CDR3nt: TGTGCCAGCAGCCTAAGACAGGTGAACACTGAAGCTTTCTTT; d_gene: .; j_gene: TRBJ1-1; v_gene: TRBV28; abundance: .
CDR3aa: CASSESGLAEQYF; CDR3nt: TGTGCCAGCAGTGAATCGGGACTAGCCGAGCAGTACTTC; d_gene: TRBD2; j_gene: TRBJ2-7; v_gene: TRBV25-1; abundance: .
CDR3aa: CAIRSLDTTNTEAFF; CDR3nt: TGTGCCATCAGATCCCTGGACACTACGAACACTGAAGCTTTCTTT; d_gene: .; j_gene: TRBJ1-1; v_gene: TRBV10-3; abundance: .
CDR3aa: CASSPISGRDEQFF; CDR3nt: TGTGCCAGCTCACCAATAAGCGGAAGGGATGAGCAGTTCTTC; d_gene: .; j_gene: TRBJ2-1; v_gene: TRBV18; abundance: .
CDR3aa: CASSDRGSGANVLTF; CDR3nt: TGTGCCAGCAGCGACAGGGGATCTGGGGCCAACGTCCTGACTTTC; d_gene: TRBD1; j_gene: TRBJ2-6; v_gene: TRBV13; abundance: .
CDR3aa: CATTADLNSGNTIYF; CDR3nt: TGCGCCACCACGGCAGACTTGAACTCTGGAAACACCATATATTTT; d_gene: .; j_gene: TRBJ1-3; v_gene: TRBV10-1; abundance: .
CDR3aa: CASSDLQGKGEGYTF; CDR3nt: TGTGCCAGCAGTGACTTACAGGGAAAGGGGGAAGGCTACACCTTC; d_gene: .; j_gene: TRBJ1-2; v_gene: TRBV6-2/TRBV6-3; abundance: .
CDR3aa: CASSPGTNNEKLFF; CDR3nt: TGTGCCAGCAGCCCAGGCACCAATAATGAAAAACTGTTTTTT; d_gene: .; j_gene: TRBJ1-4; v_gene: TRBV7-2; abundance: .
CDR3aa: CASAGGGNSPLHF; CDR3nt: TGTGCCAGCGCCGGGGGGGGAAATTCACCCCTCCACTTT; d_gene: .; j_gene: TRBJ1-6; v_gene: TRBV6-5; abundance: .
CDR3aa: CASSPLTAGTGTSKLFF; CDR3nt: TGTGCCAGCTCACCACTGACCGCCGGGACAGGTACCTCAAAACTGTTTTTT; d_gene: TRBD1; j_gene: TRBJ1-4; v_gene: TRBV18; abundance: .
CDR3aa: CASSPEGANEKLFF; CDR3nt: TGCGCCAGCAGCCCCGAAGGGGCTAATGAAAAACTGTTTTTT; d_gene: .; j_gene: TRBJ1-4; v_gene: TRBV5-1; abundance: .
CDR3aa: CASSQDLRGANYEQYF; CDR3nt: TGCGCCAGCAGCCAAGATCTTCGGGGGGCCAACTACGAGCAGTACTTC; d_gene: .; j_gene: TRBJ2-7; v_gene: TRBV4-3; abundance: once
CDR3aa: CASSSRGFMGNEQYF; CDR3nt: TGTGCCAGCAGCTCACGCGGGTTCATGGGTAACGAGCAGTACTTC; d_gene: .; j_gene: TRBJ2-7; v_gene: TRBV7-2; abundance: .
CDR3aa: CASSQSTSGGYTIYF; CDR3nt: TGTGCCAGCAGCCAATCCACGTCAGGGGGCTACACCATATATTTT; d_gene: TRBD1; j_gene: TRBJ1-3; v_gene: TRBV16; abundance: .
CDR3aa: CASSKTSGGAYEQYF; CDR3nt: TGTGCCAGCAGTAAAACTAGCGGAGGAGCCTACGAGCAGTACTTC; d_gene: TRBD2; j_gene: TRBJ2-7; v_gene: TRBV6-4; abundance: .
CDR3aa: CSVERLGVSEQYF; CDR3nt: TGCAGCGTTGAAAGGTTAGGGGTCTCCGAGCAGTACTTC; d_gene: .; j_gene: TRBJ2-7; v_gene: TRBV29-1; abundance: .
CDR3aa: CASSQDYRGPQETQYF; CDR3nt: TGCGCCAGCAGCCAAGATTACAGGGGGCCCCAAGAGACCCAGTACTTC; d_gene: TRBD1; j_gene: TRBJ2-5; v_gene: TRBV4-1; abundance: .
CDR3aa: CASSLDGLYEQYF; CDR3nt: TGTGCCAGCAGCTTGGATGGACTGTACGAGCAGTACTTC; d_gene: .; j_gene: TRBJ2-7; v_gene: TRBV5-4; abundance: few
CDR3aa: CASSARRALPGELFF; CDR3nt: TGTGCCAGCAGTGCCCGGAGGGCCTTGCCCGGGGAGCTGTTTTTT; d_gene: .; j_gene: TRBJ2-2; v_gene: TRBV25-1; abundance: .
CDR3aa: CASTRGTSGHPSYEQYF; CDR3nt: TGTGCCAGCACTCGCGGGACTAGCGGCCACCCCTCCTACGAGCAGTACTTC; d_gene: TRBD2; j_gene: TRBJ2-7; v_gene: TRBV5-4; abundance: .
CDR3aa: CASSLHLNGETQYF; CDR3nt: TGTGCCAGCAGCTTACACTTAAACGGGGAGACCCAGTACTTC; d_gene: .; j_gene: TRBJ2-5; v_gene: TRBV7-2; abundance: .
CDR3aa: CASSLTSGSHEQFF; CDR3nt: TGTGCCAGCAGCTTAACTAGCGGGAGCCATGAGCAGTTCTTC; d_gene: TRBD2; j_gene: TRBJ2-1; v_gene: TRBV13; abundance: .
CDR3aa: CASSPTGQGLYGYTF; CDR3nt: TGTGCCAGCAGCCCCACAGGACAGGGCCTCTATGGCTACACCTTC; d_gene: TRBD1; j_gene: TRBJ1-2; v_gene: TRBV7-9; abundance: .
CDR3aa: CASIPPGTGNTIYF; CDR3nt: TGTGCCAGTATCCCCCCCGGGACTGGAAACACCATATATTTT; d_gene: .; j_gene: TRBJ1-3; v_gene: TRBV19; abundance: .
CDR3aa: CASSQDIVAGTYEQYF; CDR3nt: TGCGCCAGCAGCCAAGATATAGTAGCGGGAACCTACGAGCAGTACTTC; d_gene: TRBD2; j_gene: TRBJ2-7; v_gene: TRBV4-1; abundance: .